This T cell receptor (beta chain) was obtained from a study of control samples from healthy donors and cancer patients. This CDR3 region has 15 residues. With 1 base removed from V and 7 bases from J, the gap between germline ends came to 11 bases. Germline V CDR1 and CDR2: SGHVS, FQNEAQ. Libraries were prepared by immunoSEQ multiplex PCR; TCRdb keeps only in-frame clonotypes and omits some of them. The data show approximately 190,000 clones, about nine tenths seen once. The sample taken for sequencing was blood. The clonotype comes from a man aged 25-45 years in good health. The chain links TRBV7-8 to TRBJ1-6; tentatively, D is TRBD1 (5 bases). Here the CDR3 reads CASSLVTGRNSPLHF. The DNA for the CDR3 is TGTGCCAGCAGCTTAGTCACGGGGCGGAATTCACCCCTCCACTTT.